The rows below give T cell receptor beta chains drawn from one sample of a study of long-term antiretroviral therapy in people with HIV. Clones were read by immunoSEQ multiplex PCR, and TCRdb kept only the in-frame ones, dropping some. This sample has about 29,000 clones, with around 86% found just once. Material: unsorted PBMCs, obtained 2.9 years after starting antiretroviral therapy. The receptors were sampled from a man aged 50 or older with HIV. CDR3s include the opening cysteine and the closing phenylalanine or tryptophan. Each record gives: D gene, J gene, V gene, clone size, CDR3 DNA, CDR3 protein. A D gene is named only where the DNA matches it firmly. Size is omitted from some rows. Given values are once, few, many or a class for expanded clones.

>TRBD1|TRBJ2-7|TRBV4-1|once
TGCGCCAGCAGCCCGTCCGGGACAGGGGCCTACGAGCAGTACTTC
CASSPSGTGAYEQYF
>.|TRBJ1-2|TRBV28|.
TGTGCCAGCAGTTTCGATCTGGGTGGTGGCTACACCTTC
CASSFDLGGGYTF
>.|TRBJ1-1|TRBV6-1|.
TGTGCCAGCAGCCATACAGAGAACACTGAAGCTTTCTTT
CASSHTENTEAFF
>TRBD1|TRBJ1-5|TRBV7-8|.
TGTGCCAGCAGCTTAAGGGGGACAGTGGATAGCAATCAGCCCCAGCATTTT
CASSLRGTVDSNQPQHF
>.|TRBJ1-2|TRBV7-3|few
TGTGCCAGCAGCTTATTAGGGTTTGAGGGCTACACCTTC
CASSLLGFEGYTF
>.|TRBJ2-1|TRBV5-1|.
TGCGCCAGCAGCCTCGGGGGGCGGCAAAACAATGAGCAGTTCTTC
CASSLGGRQNNEQFF
>.|TRBJ1-6|TRBV11-2|few
TGTGCCAGCAGCTTAGCCTCCTATAATTCACCCCTCCACTTT
CASSLASYNSPLHF
>TRBD1|TRBJ1-5|TRBV15|.
TGTGCCACCAGCAGAGGGGGGACAGGGGACGGTTCTCAGCCCCAGCATTTT
CATSRGGTGDGSQPQHF
>.|TRBJ1-1|TRBV9|.
TGTGCCAGCAGCACCTCTTACAGGGTGGGGGGCACTGAAGCTTTCTTT
CASSTSYRVGGTEAFF
>.|TRBJ2-3|TRBV7-6|.
TGTGCCAGCAGCCCCTCGGTAGGCGGGGATACGCAGTATTTT
CASSPSVGGDTQYF
>.|TRBJ2-5|TRBV7-2|.
TGTGCCAGCAGCTCGTGGATGGGAGAGACCCAGTACTTC
CASSSWMGETQYF
>.|TRBJ1-1|TRBV15|.
TGTGCCACCAGCAGAGATTCATTCATGAACACTGAAGCTTTCTTT
CATSRDSFMNTEAFF
>TRBD2|TRBJ2-1|TRBV15|.
TGTGCCGCCTACACTAGCGGGGCCAATGAGCAGTTCTTC
CAAYTSGANEQFF
>.|TRBJ2-3|TRBV29-1|.
TGCAGCGTTGAGGGCAGCACAGATACGCAGTATTTT
CSVEGSTDTQYF
>.|TRBJ1-1|TRBV15|.
TGTGCCACCAGCAGAGATAATTTGATGAACACTGAAGCTTTCTTT
CATSRDNLMNTEAFF
>.|TRBJ2-1|TRBV19|.
TGTGCCAGTAGTCTTATCTCAGGTACCAGGCTGTTCTTC
CASSLISGTRLFF
>.|TRBJ2-7|TRBV7-9|.
TGTGCCAGCAGCCAACCCCCCGGGGACTACGAGCAGTACTTC
CASSQPPGDYEQYF
>.|TRBJ2-7|TRBV5-6|few
TGTGCCAGCAGCCAGGACACCGGGGCCTACGAGCAGTACTTC
CASSQDTGAYEQYF
>.|TRBJ2-7|TRBV27|.
TGTGCCAGCAGTTTTAGTGGCTCCTACGAGCAGTACTTC
CASSFSGSYEQYF
>.|TRBJ2-7|TRBV2|once
TGTGCCAGCAGTCGGGGGCCCTCGGCCGAGCAGTACTTC
CASSRGPSAEQYF
>.|TRBJ1-1|TRBV5-4|.
TGTGCCAGCACCCCGGAAGGTCGCGACACTGAAGCTTTCTTT
CASTPEGRDTEAFF
>.|TRBJ1-1|TRBV28|.
TGTGCCAGCAATGGAGTAAGGGATTTGAACACTGAAGCTTTCTTT
CASNGVRDLNTEAFF
>.|TRBJ1-3|TRBV18|.
TGTGCCAGCTCACTGGGATCTGGAAACACCATATATTTT
CASSLGSGNTIYF
>TRBD2|TRBJ2-3|TRBV4-1|once
TGCGCCAGCAGCCAAGGGGGAGCGGGGGGGGACACAGATACGCAGTATTTT
CASSQGGAGGDTDTQYF
>TRBD1|TRBJ1-1|TRBV4-3|.
TGCGCCAGCAGCCAAGATCGTGACAGGGAAGGACCCATGAACACTGAAGCTTTCTTT
CASSQDRDREGPMNTEAFF
>TRBD2|TRBJ2-2|TRBV19|.
TGTGCCAGTAGTCCCAGCGGGGGGAACACCGGGGAGCTGTTTTTT
CASSPSGGNTGELFF
>.|TRBJ1-1|TRBV6-5|.
TGTGCCAGCAGTTACTCGAGGGCCTCGGACACTGAAGCTTTCTTT
CASSYSRASDTEAFF
>TRBD2|TRBJ2-3|TRBV7-2|.
TGTGCCAGCAGCTTCTCAGCGGGGGATACGCAGTATTTT
CASSFSAGDTQYF
>.|TRBJ1-2|TRBV2|few
TGTGCCAGCAGTGAAGGAAGGGTACAGGGCTACACCTTC
CASSEGRVQGYTF
>.|TRBJ1-1|TRBV7-3|.
TGTGCCAGCAGCTTGTCACATGGGAACACTGAAGCTTTCTTT
CASSLSHGNTEAFF
>.|TRBJ1-5|TRBV19|.
TGTGCCAGTAGTATACGTGTAGATCAGCCCCAGCATTTT
CASSIRVDQPQHF
>.|TRBJ1-1|TRBV19|.
TGTGCCAGTAGTATGGGGATGAACACTGAAGCTTTCTTT
CASSMGMNTEAFF
>TRBD1|TRBJ1-2|TRBV4-1|.
TGCGCCAGCAGCCACAGAGGAGGTCCGGGACAGGAGAACTATGGCTACACCTTC
CASSHRGGPGQENYGYTF
>.|TRBJ2-7|TRBV6-6|.
TGTGCCAGCAGTTACTCTCGACCTACCTACGAGCAGTACTTC
CASSYSRPTYEQYF
>.|TRBJ1-2|TRBV7-9|.
TGTGCCAGCAGCCTTGACGGAAACTATGGCTACACCTTC
CASSLDGNYGYTF
>TRBD1|TRBJ1-4|TRBV6-1|once
TGTGCCAGCAGTGAAGCCCCCAGGGGGCGGGATGAAAAACTGTTTTTT
CASSEAPRGRDEKLFF